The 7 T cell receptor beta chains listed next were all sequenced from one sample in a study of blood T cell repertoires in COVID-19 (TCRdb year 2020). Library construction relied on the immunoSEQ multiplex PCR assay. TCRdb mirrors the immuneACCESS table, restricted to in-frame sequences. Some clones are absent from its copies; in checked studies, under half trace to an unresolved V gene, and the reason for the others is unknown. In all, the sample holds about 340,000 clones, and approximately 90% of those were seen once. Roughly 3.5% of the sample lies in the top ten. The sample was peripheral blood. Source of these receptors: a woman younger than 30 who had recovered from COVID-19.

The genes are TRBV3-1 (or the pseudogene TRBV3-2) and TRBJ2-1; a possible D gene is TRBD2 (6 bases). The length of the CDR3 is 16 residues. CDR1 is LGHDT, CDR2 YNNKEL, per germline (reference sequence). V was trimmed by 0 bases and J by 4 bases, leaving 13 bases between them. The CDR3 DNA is TGTGCCAGCAGCCAAGATGCGCGGGGTAGGTACAATGAGCAGTTCTTC. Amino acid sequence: CASSQDARGRYNEQFF.

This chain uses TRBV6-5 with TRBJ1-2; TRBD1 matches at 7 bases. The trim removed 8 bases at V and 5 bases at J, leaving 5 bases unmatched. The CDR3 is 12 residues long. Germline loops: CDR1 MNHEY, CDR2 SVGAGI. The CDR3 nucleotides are TGTGCCAGCGGAGACAGGGAGTATGGCTACACCTTC. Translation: CASGDREYGYTF.

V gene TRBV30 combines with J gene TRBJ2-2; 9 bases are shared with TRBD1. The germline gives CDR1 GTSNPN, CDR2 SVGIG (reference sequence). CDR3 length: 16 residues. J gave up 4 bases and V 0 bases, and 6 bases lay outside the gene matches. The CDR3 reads CAWSVRTGAGTGELFF. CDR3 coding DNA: TGTGCCTGGAGTGTACGGACAGGGGCGGGCACCGGGGAGCTGTTTTTT. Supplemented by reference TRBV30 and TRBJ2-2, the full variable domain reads SQTIHQWPATLVQPVGSPLSLECTVEGTSNPNLYWYRQAAGRGLQLLFYSVGIGQISSEVPQNLSASRPQDRQFILSSKKLLLSDSGFYLCAWSVRTGAGTGELFFGEGSRLTVL.

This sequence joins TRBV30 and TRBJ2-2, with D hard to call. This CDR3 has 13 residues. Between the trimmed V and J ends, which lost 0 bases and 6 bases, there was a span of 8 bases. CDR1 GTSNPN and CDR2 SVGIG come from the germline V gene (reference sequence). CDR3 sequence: CAWSVLSPGELFF. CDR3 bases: TGTGCCTGGAGTGTACTTAGCCCCGGGGAGCTGTTTTTT.

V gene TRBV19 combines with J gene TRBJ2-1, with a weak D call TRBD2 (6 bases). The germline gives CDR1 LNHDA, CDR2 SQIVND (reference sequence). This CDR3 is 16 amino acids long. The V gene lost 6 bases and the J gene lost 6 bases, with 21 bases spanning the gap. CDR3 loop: CASRWADGSEGNEQFF. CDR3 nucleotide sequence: TGTGCCAGTAGGTGGGCAGACGGGAGTGAGGGCAATGAGCAGTTCTTC.

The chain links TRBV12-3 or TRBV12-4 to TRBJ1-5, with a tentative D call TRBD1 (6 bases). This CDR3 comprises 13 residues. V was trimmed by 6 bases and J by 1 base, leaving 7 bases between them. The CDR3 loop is CASRQGSNQPQHF. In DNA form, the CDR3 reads TGTGCCAGCAGACAGGGCAGCAATCAGCCCCAGCATTTT.

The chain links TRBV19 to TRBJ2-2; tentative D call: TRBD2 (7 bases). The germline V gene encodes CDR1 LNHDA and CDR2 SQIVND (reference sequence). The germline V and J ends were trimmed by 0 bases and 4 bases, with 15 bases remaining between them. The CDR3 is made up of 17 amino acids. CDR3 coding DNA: TGTGCCAGTAGTATAGAGGGGGGGCTGCGTAGCACCGGGGAGCTGTTTTTT. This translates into CASSIEGGLRSTGELFF. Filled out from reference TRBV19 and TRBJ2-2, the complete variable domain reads DGGITQSPKYLFRKEGQNVTLSCEQNLNHDAMYWYRQDPGQGLRLIYYSQIVNDFQKGDIAEGYSVSREKKESFPLTVTSAQKNPTAFYLCASSIEGGLRSTGELFFGEGSRLTVL.